These 14 T cell receptor beta chains were all obtained from the same sample, sequenced in a study of blood T cell repertoires in COVID-19. Here immunoSEQ multiplex PCR was the method, and the copy in TCRdb shows in-frame clones only, minus some. The sample holds some 250,000 clones; 86% are singletons and the top ten take roughly 3.1%. Material: PBMCs or T cells enriched from blood (not recorded which). The receptors shown here come from a woman aged 35 to 49 with acute COVID-19.

The genes are TRBV6-1 and TRBJ1-2; no definite D call. Germline CDR1 MNHNS, CDR2 SASEGT. The CDR3 has 13 amino acids. V was trimmed by 3 bases and J by 3 bases, leaving 8 bases between them. CDR3 sequence: CASSDRWDYGYTF. The CDR3 nucleotides are TGTGCCAGCAGTGACAGGTGGGACTATGGCTACACCTTC.

The chain combines TRBV10-1 with TRBJ2-7, with 7 bases aligning to TRBD1. From germline, CDR1 is WNHNN and CDR2 SYGVQD (reference sequence). After removal of 2 bases from V and 6 bases from J, the junction contained 7 bases not matched to a gene. This CDR3 spans 14 amino acids. CDR3 sequence (DNA): TGCGCCAGCAGTGAGGGGACAGCCCTAGGCGAGCAGTACTTC. Translated: CASSEGTALGEQYF.

The V gene is TRBV24-1, the J gene TRBJ2-3, with D maybe TRBD2 (5 bases). The CDR3 extends over 17 amino acids. CDR1 and CDR2 from the germline V gene are KGHDR and SFDVKD. Trimming stripped 4 bases from V and 1 base from J, with 17 bases between. CDR3 sequence reads: CATSERRLLDRTDTQYF. DNA of the CDR3: TGTGCCACCAGTGAGCGGAGGTTACTGGATCGCACAGATACGCAGTATTTT.

This clone has only a few counts. V usage is TRBV7-8 and J usage is TRBJ1-4; D call uncertain. Trimming removed 2 bases from V and 5 bases from J, with 6 bases in between. CDR1 SGHVS and CDR2 FQNEAQ come from the germline V gene. The CDR3 is made up of 13 amino acids. In DNA, the CDR3 is TGTGCCAGCAGCTTATACCAGAATGAAAAACTGTTTTTT. It yields the protein CASSLYQNEKLFF.

V usage is TRBV27 and J usage is TRBJ1-1; D possibly corresponds to TRBD1 (5 bases). With 4 bases removed from V and 4 bases from J, the gap between germline ends came to 10 bases. The germline CDR1 and CDR2 sequences are MNHEY and SMNVEV (reference sequence). CDR3 size: 13 residues. The DNA of the CDR3 is TGTGCCAGCAGTTGGCGGCAGGGCACTGAAGCTTTCTTT. Encoded protein: CASSWRQGTEAFF.

The table lists this clone with a few counts. The J gene is TRBJ2-3, the V gene TRBV30, with TRBD2 identical over 12 bases. Trimming at V came to 1 base and at J to 2 bases, leaving 7 bases not matched to a gene. From germline, CDR1 is GTSNPN and CDR2 SVGIG (reference sequence). This CDR3 has 17 amino acids. CDR3 sequence reads: CAWSALRTSGDTDTQYF. DNA for the CDR3: TGTGCCTGGAGTGCTCTCCGGACTAGCGGGGACACAGATACGCAGTATTTT.

The rearrangement joins TRBV6-5 to TRBJ1-4, with 9 bases identical to TRBD1. Trimming at V came to 6 bases and at J to 5 bases, leaving 4 bases not matched to a gene. CDR1 and CDR2 from the germline V gene are MNHEY and SVGAGI. The CDR3 extends over 14 amino acids. The CDR3 sequence is CASRRTGENEKLFF. DNA of the CDR3: TGTGCCAGCAGGAGGACAGGGGAGAATGAAAAACTGTTTTTT.

This clone was recorded only once. This rearrangement joins TRBV30 to TRBJ1-1; the D is unclear. Trimming cost V 1 base and J 5 bases, with 11 bases left between them. Per the germline V gene, CDR1 is GTSNPN and CDR2 is SVGIG (reference sequence). CDR3 size: 13 residues. In DNA, the CDR3 is TGTGCCTGGAGTGCGAACACCGGGACTGAAGCTTTCTTT. This translates into CAWSANTGTEAFF.

This chain connects TRBV28 to TRBJ1-1, with no clear D. V was clipped by 6 bases and J by 5 bases, with 7 bases between them. Per germline, CDR1 MDHEN and CDR2 SYDVKM. This CDR3 has 11 residues. The CDR3 here is CASRSVTEAFF. The CDR3, as DNA: TGTGCCAGCAGGTCGGTGACTGAAGCTTTCTTT.

The sample holds a few counts of this clone. The V and J genes are TRBV9 and TRBJ2-3; no definite D call. The germline V gene has CDR1 SGDLS and CDR2 YYNGEE. V was clipped by 4 bases and J by 6 bases, with 12 bases between them. The CDR3 consists of 13 residues. CDR3 bases: TGTGCCAGCAGCTCCGAGTTTTTGGATACGCAGTATTTT. This sequence encodes CASSSEFLDTQYF.

This chain joins TRBV11-3 and TRBJ2-7, with D possibly being TRBD1 (6 bases). The V end was cut by 9 bases, the J end by 0 bases, with 9 bases between. The germline CDR1 and CDR2 sequences are SGHNT and YENEEA. The CDR3 runs 12 residues. CDR3 in amino acids: CARDRSSYEQYF. Written as DNA, the CDR3 is TGTGCCAGGGACAGAAGCTCCTACGAGCAGTACTTC.

This chain links TRBV6-5 with TRBJ2-3; TRBD1 is a possible D gene (5 bases). CDR3 length equals 12 residues. The V end lost 5 bases, the J end lost 9 bases, and 12 bases lay between the germline ends. Germline CDR1 is MNHEY and CDR2 is SVGAGI. The CDR3 spells CASSPSSGTQYF. CDR3 in DNA: TGTGCCAGCAGTCCCTCTTCAGGGACGCAGTATTTT.

The V gene is TRBV5-1, the J gene TRBJ2-7, with D possibly TRBD2 on 6 matching bases. Germline CDR1 is SGHRS and CDR2 is YFSETQ. The CDR3 is made up of 14 amino acids. V lost 0 bases and J 7 bases, leaving 14 bases between the germline ends. Here the CDR3 reads CASSLGAGTGEQYF. CDR3 sequence (DNA): TGCGCCAGCAGCTTGGGGGCAGGGACTGGTGAGCAGTACTTC.

CDR3 sequence reads: CATSTRDQPQHF. CDR3 sequence (DNA): TGTGCCACCAGCACCAGGGATCAGCCCCAGCATTTT. V and J are TRBV24-1 and TRBJ1-5, with a tentative D call TRBD1 (5 bases). The CDR3 loop spans 12 amino acids. Germline values: CDR1 KGHDR, CDR2 SFDVKD. Between the trimmed V and J ends, which lost 7 bases and 5 bases, there was a span of 8 bases.